A selection of T cell receptor beta chains follows, all from one sample in a study of blood T cell repertoires in COVID-19. TCRdb's copy holds only in-frame clones and misses some; the assay was immunoSEQ multiplex PCR. The sample yields about 270,000 clones, 65% to 90% seen once. The sample taken for sequencing was peripheral blood. These receptors all come from a human donor in a cohort sampled during active COVID-19. The CDR3 runs from the conserved cysteine through the conserved F or W. D genes are given only for firm matches. Clone size appears in some rows only: once, few, many, or a class for an expanded clone.

d_call	j_call	v_call	clone_size	cdr3_nt	cdr3_aa
NA	TRBJ2-6	TRBV6-5	NA	TGTGCCAGCATGGGGAGTAGCTCTGGGGCCAACGTCCTGACTTTC	CASMGSSSGANVLTF
NA	TRBJ2-5	TRBV6-5	NA	TGTGCCAGCAGGTCAAGCGGCGAGACCCAGTACTTC	CASRSSGETQYF
NA	TRBJ2-5	TRBV28	NA	TGTGCCAGCAACCCGGGTGGGTCCTCGGTGAAGACCCAGTACTTC	CASNPGGSSVKTQYF
NA	TRBJ1-2	TRBV6-5	NA	TGTGCCAGTAGGGACAAGTCTAACTATGGCTACACCTTC	CASRDKSNYGYTF
TRBD1	TRBJ1-1	TRBV9	once	TGTGCCAGCACTCATAACCGGGACAGCCTTTTCTTT	CASTHNRDSLFF
TRBD2	TRBJ2-5	TRBV2	NA	TGTGCCAGCAGAGAGGGACTAGCGGGAGGAGAGACCCAGTACTTC	CASREGLAGGETQYF
NA	TRBJ2-2	TRBV15	NA	TGTGCCACCAGCAGCGGAGGGGTCACCGGGGAGCTGTTTTTT	CATSSGGVTGELFF
NA	TRBJ2-1	TRBV5-6	NA	TGTGCCAGCCGCTCCTACAATGAGCAGTTCTTC	CASRSYNEQFF
NA	TRBJ1-1	TRBV29-1	NA	TGCAGCGTTTCTCAGACAGCGAACACTGAAGCTTTCTTT	CSVSQTANTEAFF
NA	TRBJ2-7	TRBV3-1/TRBV3-2	few	TGTGCCAGCCGGAGGGGCTCCTACGAGCAGTACTTC	CASRRGSYEQYF
NA	TRBJ1-5	TRBV18	few	TGTGCCAGCTCACCGTCAGAGACTAACAATCAGCCCCAGCATTTT	CASSPSETNNQPQHF
TRBD2	TRBJ2-7	TRBV6-6	NA	TGTGCCAGCAGGGGGACTAGCGGAGCCTACGAGCAGTACTTC	CASRGTSGAYEQYF
TRBD1	TRBJ2-3	TRBV3-1/TRBV3-2	once	TGTGCCAGCAGCGACAGGGGGTACACAGATACGCAGTATTTT	CASSDRGYTDTQYF
NA	TRBJ1-1	TRBV20-1	NA	TGCAGTGCCCAGGGTTTGCCTGAAGCTTTCTTT	CSAQGLPEAFF
TRBD2	TRBJ2-1	TRBV5-1	NA	TGCGCCAGCAGCTCCGGGACTAGCGGGAGGGCTAATATCTACAATGAGCAGTTCTTC	CASSSGTSGRANIYNEQFF
NA	TRBJ1-1	TRBV29-1	once	TGCAGCGTTGTCAGGAACACTGAAGCTTTCTTT	CSVVRNTEAFF
NA	TRBJ2-1	TRBV11-2	NA	TGTGCCAGCAGCCAGACCCGGGACTCCTCCTACAATGAGCAGTTCTTC	CASSQTRDSSYNEQFF
TRBD2	TRBJ2-3	TRBV3-1/TRBV3-2	NA	TGTGCCAGCAGCCAGGTACAGCGGGGAGTGTGGGATACGCAGTATTTT	CASSQVQRGVWDTQYF
NA	TRBJ2-1	TRBV5-4	NA	TGTGCCAGCAGCTTGGGAGGGTCCTACAATGAGCAGTTCTTC	CASSLGGSYNEQFF
NA	TRBJ2-7	TRBV6-5	once	TGTGCCAGCAGTCCCCGGACAGATTTTCCCTACGAGCAGTACTTC	CASSPRTDFPYEQYF
NA	TRBJ1-1	TRBV12-3/TRBV12-4	NA	TGTGCCAGCAGTTTGCAGGGGAACACTGAAGCTTTCTTT	CASSLQGNTEAFF
TRBD1	TRBJ2-5	TRBV19	NA	TGTGCCAGTAGTACCGGGACAGGGTTGGGCCAAGAGACCCAGTACTTC	CASSTGTGLGQETQYF
NA	TRBJ1-1	TRBV4-1	NA	TGCGCCAGCAGCCAACCAGGCGCCACTGAAGCTTTCTTT	CASSQPGATEAFF
NA	TRBJ2-7	TRBV7-9	once	TGTGCCAGCAGCTCTCTTCGAAGGAGCTCCTACGAGCAGTACTTC	CASSSLRRSSYEQYF
NA	TRBJ2-5	TRBV5-4	NA	TGTGCCAGCACCCTGAAGGCGACAGAAGAGACCCAGTACTTC	CASTLKATEETQYF
TRBD1	TRBJ1-2	TRBV2	NA	TGTGCCAGCAGTGAAGCAGAGGGACAGGTTAACTATGGCTACACCTTC	CASSEAEGQVNYGYTF
TRBD1	TRBJ2-1	TRBV5-4	NA	TGTGCCAGCAGCCCGGAGGGACAGGGTGGTATTGGTGAGTTCTTC	CASSPEGQGGIGEFF
NA	TRBJ1-1	TRBV6-5	NA	TGTGCCAGCAGTTACAACAGTTTGAACACTGAAGCTTTCTTT	CASSYNSLNTEAFF
NA	TRBJ1-3	TRBV7-8	NA	TGTGCCAGCAGCCCAACGTGGTTTAGCTCTGGAAACACCATATATTTT	CASSPTWFSSGNTIYF
TRBD1	TRBJ1-5	TRBV18	once	TGTGCCAGCTCACCACGACAGGGGAGGAATCAGCCCCAGCATTTT	CASSPRQGRNQPQHF
NA	TRBJ1-5	TRBV18	NA	TGTGCCAGCTCACCAGGGCAGGGAATCGCCCCCCAGCATTTT	CASSPGQGIAPQHF
TRBD2	TRBJ2-2	TRBV5-1	NA	TGCGCCAGCCGGACTAGCTTCAACACCGGGGAGCTGTTTTTT	CASRTSFNTGELFF
TRBD1	TRBJ2-7	TRBV14	NA	TGTGCCAGCAGCCAAGACTGGACAGGGTCCTACGAGCAGTACTTC	CASSQDWTGSYEQYF
NA	TRBJ1-5	TRBV2	NA	TGTGCCAGCACCCGTCAGGGCCCAGCAGGAAATAGCAATCAGCCCCAGCATTTT	CASTRQGPAGNSNQPQHF
NA	TRBJ1-4	TRBV25-1	NA	TGTGCCAGCAGTGAAGGGAGGTCAACTAATGAAAAACTGTTTTTT	CASSEGRSTNEKLFF
TRBD1	TRBJ2-1	TRBV9	NA	TGTGCCAGCAGCCCCCATCCCGGGGACAGTAGCTTCTTC	CASSPHPGDSSFF
NA	TRBJ2-2	TRBV10-1	NA	TGCGCCAGCAGTGGGCAGATCACCGGGGAGCTGTTTTTT	CASSGQITGELFF
NA	TRBJ2-3	TRBV7-2	NA	TGTGCCAGCAGCCATGACAGTCCATGGGGCGATACGCAGTATTTT	CASSHDSPWGDTQYF
TRBD2	TRBJ2-3	TRBV7-3	NA	TGTGCCAGCAGCCGAGCTAGCGGGAGGTCCGATACGCAGTATTTT	CASSRASGRSDTQYF
TRBD2	TRBJ2-1	TRBV19	NA	TGTGCCAGTAGTATTAGCGGGAGGGGCTCCTACAATGAGCAGTTCTTC	CASSISGRGSYNEQFF
NA	TRBJ2-3	TRBV28	NA	TGTGCCAGCAGTGGGGGCGGGAGTGGAACAGATACGCAGTATTTT	CASSGGGSGTDTQYF
NA	TRBJ1-1	TRBV14	NA	TGTGCCAGCAGCCAAGGTCCTGGGCTTAACACTGAAGCTTTCTTT	CASSQGPGLNTEAFF
NA	TRBJ1-5	TRBV19	NA	TGTGCCAGTAGTTTACAGGGTAGGCAGCCCCAGCATTTT	CASSLQGRQPQHF
NA	TRBJ2-4	TRBV7-9	NA	TGTGCCAGCAGCTTATACGGCAAAAACATTCAGTACTTC	CASSLYGKNIQYF
NA	TRBJ2-1	TRBV11-3	NA	TGTGCCAGCAGCCATGGAGGGCCTTTGGACAATGAGCAGTTCTTC	CASSHGGPLDNEQFF
TRBD2	TRBJ2-1	TRBV28	NA	TGTGCCAGCAGTCGTGGGACTATTGAGCAGTTCTTC	CASSRGTIEQFF
NA	TRBJ1-5	TRBV11-1	once	TGTGCCAGCAGCCTCGAAACCGGGCAGCCCCAGCATTTT	CASSLETGQPQHF
TRBD1	TRBJ2-2	TRBV28	NA	TGTGCCAGCAGTTTTGCCGGGACAGGGGCCACCGGGGAGCTGTTTTTT	CASSFAGTGATGELFF
NA	TRBJ1-2	TRBV29-1	NA	TGCAGCGTGGGAAGACAGAGCCCCAACTATGGCTACACCTTC	CSVGRQSPNYGYTF
TRBD1	TRBJ1-2	TRBV19	NA	TGTGCCAGTAGTATAGCCAATGGACAGGGCTATGGCTACACCTTC	CASSIANGQGYGYTF